Below, 30 T cell receptor beta chains from the same sample are listed, as sequenced in a study of beta chain features in type 1 diabetes. The entirety of the isolated RNA underwent reverse transcription, so expressed TCRB transcripts were sequenced. Sequenced by immunoSEQ multiplex PCR; TCRdb stores in-frame clones only, minus some. The sample holds approximately 250,000 clones, over 8.5% seen once. The sequencing sample was made of naive CD4+ T cells from blood. Receptor source: a woman younger than 30 in good health.

This chain joins TRBV28 and TRBJ1-5; D is unresolved. The V end lost 5 bases, the J end lost 6 bases, and 14 bases lay between the germline ends. Germline values: CDR1 MDHEN, CDR2 SYDVKM. The CDR3 extends over 14 amino acids. The CDR3 DNA follows: TGTGCCAGCAGTCGAGGGCGCGATAGTCAGCCCCAGCATTTT. It is translated as CASSRGRDSQPQHF.

This clone has only a few counts. V usage is TRBV2 and J usage is TRBJ1-1, with D uncertain. CDR3 size: 15 residues. Germline V gene sequence: CDR1 SNHLY, CDR2 FYNNEI. The germline V and J ends were trimmed by 2 bases and 4 bases, with 14 bases remaining between them. The CDR3 bases are TGTGCCAGCAGTGAACTGCTTAAACGGGGCACTGAAGCTTTCTTT. It yields the protein CASSELLKRGTEAFF.

The chain employs TRBV6-5 and TRBJ2-3; 9 bases are shared with TRBD1. Germline V gene lookup returns CDR1 MNHEY and CDR2 SVGAGI. J lost 4 bases, V lost 2 bases, and 1 base had no gene match. CDR3 size: 14 residues. The CDR3 loop is CASSYRTGADTQYF. The CDR3 nucleotides read TGTGCCAGCAGTTACCGGACAGGGGCAGATACGCAGTATTTT.

This clone was seen only a few times. The chain is built from TRBV9 and TRBJ2-7; D remains unclear. V lost 3 bases, J lost 4 bases, and 8 bases lay in between. The V gene's germline CDR1 is SGDLS and CDR2 YYNGEE. The CDR3 contains 12 residues. The CDR3 bases are TGTGCCAGCAGCGCGACCGGGTACGAGCAGTACTTC. Its translation: CASSATGYEQYF.

This clone was seen a handful of times. This specimen includes other DNA sequences encoding the same CDR3. The chain uses TRBV30 and TRBJ1-2; no reliable D call. CDR1 GTSNPN and CDR2 SVGIG come from the germline V gene (reference sequence). V lost 4 bases to trimming and J lost 1 base, with 10 bases between them. The CDR3 has 13 amino acids. DNA for the CDR3: TGTGCCTGGATCGGCGGTATTAACTATGGCTACACCTTC. Its protein product is CAWIGGINYGYTF.

This clone was observed many times. This chain uses TRBV5-4 with TRBJ1-5; D gene ambiguous. The CDR3 covers 13 residues. Deletions cut 0 bases from V and 6 bases from J, with 7 bases between. Germline CDR1 reads SGHNT; CDR2 reads YYREEE (reference sequence). CDR3 coding DNA: TGTGCCAGCAGCTTGGGGGAGGGTCAGCCCCAGCATTTT. Amino acids: CASSLGEGQPQHF.

This clone was observed a few times. This rearrangement joins TRBV29-1 to TRBJ2-5; TRBD2 aligns across 11 bases. Trimming took 1 base from V and 4 from J; bases not matched to a gene: 8. Per the germline V gene, CDR1 is SQVTM and CDR2 is ANQGSEA. The CDR3 totals 16 residues. The CDR3 protein is CSVEARSGGDIETQYF. The CDR3 DNA sequence: TGCAGCGTTGAAGCTCGTAGCGGGGGGGATATAGAGACCCAGTACTTC.

This clone was seen only a few times. The V and J genes are TRBV30 and TRBJ2-3, with D perhaps TRBD1 (5 bases). The ends were cut back, 0 bases at V and 0 bases at J, with 10 bases in the middle. The CDR3 consists of 15 residues. Looked up from germline, CDR1 is GTSNPN and CDR2 is SVGIG (reference sequence). The chain's CDR3 is CAWSVQAPSTDTQYF. The CDR3 DNA is TGTGCCTGGAGTGTACAGGCCCCTAGCACAGATACGCAGTATTTT.

The sample holds one count of this clone. V is TRBV9 and J is TRBJ1-2; D may be TRBD1 (5 bases). Germline V gene lookup returns CDR1 SGDLS and CDR2 YYNGEE. The CDR3 contains 14 residues. The ends were cut back, 4 bases at V and 4 bases at J, with 14 bases in the middle. CDR3 nucleotides: TGTGCCAGCAGCCCCCGGACAATTCTCTATGGCTACACCTTC. Amino acids: CASSPRTILYGYTF.

This clone was recorded a few times. This chain joins TRBV7-9 and TRBJ1-1; D might be TRBD1 (6 bases). The CDR3 runs 15 residues. CDR1 SEHNR and CDR2 FQNEAQ come from the germline V gene (reference sequence). V lost 5 bases and J lost 0, with 13 bases in between. CDR3 loop: CASSGYRELNTEAFF. The DNA for the CDR3 is TGTGCCAGCAGCGGGTACAGGGAACTGAACACTGAAGCTTTCTTT.

This clone has a handful of counts. The chain combines TRBV12-5 with TRBJ2-5; 14 nucleotides match TRBD2. There are 15 residues in the CDR3. CDR1 and CDR2 from the germline V gene are LGHNT and FRNRAP. The trim removed 5 bases at V and 3 bases at J, leaving 2 bases unmatched. This CDR3 is CASGRGLAGEETQYF. Here the CDR3 DNA reads TGTGCTAGTGGTCGGGGACTAGCGGGGGAAGAGACCCAGTACTTC.

This chain's CDR3 is CASSLDRGPGYTF. The CDR3 DNA is TGCGCCAGCAGCTTGGACAGGGGGCCAGGCTACACCTTC. The chain uses TRBV5-1 and TRBJ1-2; 9 bases agree with TRBD1. Germline V CDR1 and CDR2: SGHRS, YFSETQ. This CDR3 is 13 amino acids long. The junction had 2 bases not matched to a gene; V was cut back by 0 bases and J by 8 bases.

The chain has TRBV6-6 and TRBJ2-3, with TRBD2 as a possible D gene (6 bases). V gave up 7 bases and J gave up 4 bases, with 18 bases separating them. CDR1 and CDR2 from the germline V gene are MNHNY and SVGAGI (reference sequence). The CDR3 loop spans 15 amino acids. CDR3 DNA sequence: TGTGCCAGCATGCGGATGGGCGGGGATTCAGATACGCAGTATTTT. It specifies CASMRMGGDSDTQYF.

This clone showed up just a few times. The gene calls are TRBV7-3 and TRBJ1-1, with 8 bases matching TRBD1. This CDR3 has 13 residues. CDR1 is SGHTA and CDR2 is FQGTGA in the germline V gene. The ends lost 9 bases at V and 0 bases at J; junction bases unmatched: 3. The CDR3 nucleotides are TGTGCCAGTTCGGACAGGGTGAACACTGAAGCTTTCTTT. Encoded protein: CASSDRVNTEAFF.

This clone was seen more than once but under ten times. The V and J genes are TRBV18 and TRBJ2-7; D might be TRBD1 (5 bases). V lost 3 bases and J 5 bases, leaving 11 bases between the germline ends. This CDR3 has 13 amino acids. Germline lookup yields CDR1 KGHSH and CDR2 LQKENI. The CDR3 nucleotides are TGTGCCAGCTCACCGTTACAGGAAAACGAGCAGTACTTC. Amino acids: CASSPLQENEQYF.

This clone was seen a few times. The chain uses TRBV5-1 and TRBJ1-3; 8 bases fit TRBD1. The germline CDR1 and CDR2 sequences are SGHRS and YFSETQ. Trimming cost V 1 base and J 4 bases; bases outside gene matches: 16. CDR3 length equals 19 residues. The CDR3 nucleotides are TGCGCCAGCAGCTTGTTCGTCCAGGGGGCAGGGAATTTCGGAAACACCATATATTTT. It codes for CASSLFVQGAGNFGNTIYF. Looking up the rest from reference TRBV5-1 and TRBJ1-3 gives the full variable domain: KAGVTQTPRYLIKTRGQQVTLSCSPISGHRSVSWYQQTPGQGLQFLFEYFSETQRNKGNFPGRFSGRQFSNSRSEMNVSTLELGDSALYLCASSLFVQGAGNFGNTIYFGEGSWLTVV.

The chain is built from TRBV7-3 and TRBJ2-3; 9 bases map to TRBD2. Looked up from germline, CDR1 is SGHTA and CDR2 is FQGTGA. The CDR3 has 15 residues. V trimming: 5 bases; J trimming: 2 bases; junction bases outside the gene matches: 5. CDR3 in DNA: TGTGCCAGCAGCCAATCTAGCGGGGCCACAGATACGCAGTATTTT. Translating gives CASSQSSGATDTQYF.

This clone was counted only a few times. This chain joins TRBV27 and TRBJ2-7; D possibly corresponds to TRBD1 (5 bases). Between the trimmed V and J ends, which lost 5 bases and 2 bases, there was a span of 16 bases. Germline lookup yields CDR1 MNHEY and CDR2 SMNVEV (reference sequence). The CDR3 runs 15 residues. The DNA of the CDR3 is TGTGCCAGCAGTATCCTCCCCGACAGCACCTACGAGCAGTACTTC. Amino acids: CASSILPDSTYEQYF.

This clone was counted a few times. This chain joins TRBV27 and TRBJ2-1, with D perhaps TRBD1 (5 bases). Germline loops: CDR1 MNHEY, CDR2 SMNVEV (reference sequence). The V end was cut by 6 bases, the J end by 2 bases, with 11 bases between. The CDR3 runs 14 residues. In nucleotides, the CDR3 is TGTGCCAGCAGCGGGTGGGGCCCCTACAATGAGCAGTTCTTC. Translating it yields CASSGWGPYNEQFF.

The V gene is TRBV29-1, the J gene TRBJ1-3; weak D call: TRBD1 (5 bases). The CDR3 extends over 14 amino acids. Germline CDR1 reads SQVTM; CDR2 reads ANQGSEA. Trimming removed 6 bases at V and 0 bases at J, with 12 bases between. The DNA for the CDR3 is TGCAGCGTCAACGGAGGGGTCTCTGGAAACACCATATATTTT. Protein product: CSVNGGVSGNTIYF. The full variable domain, in which reference TRBV29-1 and TRBJ1-3 provide the parts outside the CDR3, is SAVISQKPSRDICQRGTSLTIQCQVDSQVTMMFWYRQQPGQSLTLIATANQGSEATYESGFVIDKFPISRPNLTFSTLTVSNMSPEDSSIYLCSVNGGVSGNTIYFGEGSWLTVV.

This clone was seen only a few times. The chain combines TRBV6-1 with TRBJ2-5; D is possibly TRBD1 (5 bases). Germline V gene lookup returns CDR1 MNHNS and CDR2 SASEGT. The CDR3 is made up of 13 amino acids. V lost 2 bases, J lost 4 bases, and 8 bases lay in between. The CDR3 DNA follows: TGTGCCAGCAGTGAACGACAGTTAGAGACCCAGTACTTC. Amino acids: CASSERQLETQYF.

This clone was seen a handful of times. The V and J genes are TRBV18 and TRBJ2-7; no clear D gene. This CDR3 spans 15 amino acids. Germline V gene sequence: CDR1 KGHSH, CDR2 LQKENI. V was shortened by 1 base and J by 3 bases, with 13 bases between the two germline ends. The CDR3 region has the DNA TGTGCCAGCTCACCACGGGCGCAGAATAACTACGAGCAGTACTTC. Translation: CASSPRAQNNYEQYF.

This clone has a handful of counts. The rearrangement joins TRBV23-1 to TRBJ2-2; D possibly corresponds to TRBD2 (6 bases). TRBV23-1 is identified as an open reading frame with a role that is uncertain. This CDR3 region has 22 residues. With 2 bases removed from V and 0 bases from J, the gap between germline ends came to 28 bases. CDR3 sequence: CASSQIIGLPGLGVANTGELFF. For the CDR3, the DNA is TGCGCCAGCAGTCAAATCATAGGACTCCCGGGACTGGGCGTCGCGAACACCGGGGAGCTGTTTTTT.

This clone has only a few counts. The rearrangement links TRBV30 to TRBJ1-5; 9 nucleotides agree with TRBD1. J was trimmed by 0 bases and V by 0 bases; bases with no gene match: 6. Germline V CDR1 and CDR2: GTSNPN, SVGIG (reference sequence). CDR3 length: 17 amino acids. CDR3 in DNA: TGTGCCTGGAGTGTCGATCGGGGACAGGGTAGCAATCAGCCCCAGCATTTT. It codes for CAWSVDRGQGSNQPQHF.

The rearrangement joins TRBV28 to TRBJ1-5; D remains ambiguous. Germline V gene sequence: CDR1 MDHEN, CDR2 SYDVKM. There are 16 residues in the CDR3. With 1 base removed from V and 1 base from J, the gap between germline ends came to 11 bases. CDR3 region: CASSLFSPVSNQPQHF. CDR3 bases: TGTGCCAGCAGTTTATTCTCACCAGTCAGCAATCAGCCCCAGCATTTT.

This clone was seen only a few times. The chain employs TRBV11-1 and TRBJ1-1, with D possibly being TRBD1 (5 bases). The CDR3 has 13 amino acids. CDR1 is SGHAT, CDR2 FQDESV, per germline (reference sequence). Trimming removed 3 bases at V and 5 bases at J, with 10 bases between. The CDR3 sequence: CASSFRVRTEAFF. The CDR3, as DNA: TGTGCCAGCAGCTTCAGGGTTCGAACTGAAGCTTTCTTT.

This clone occurred a few times. In DNA form, the CDR3 reads TGTGCCAGCAGTAGTCCTAGTGAGACCCAGTACTTC. This gives the protein CASSSPSETQYF. V gene TRBV6-6 combines with J gene TRBJ2-5; no definite D call. This CDR3 spans 12 amino acids. Germline-derived CDR1 and CDR2 are MNHNY and SVGAGI (reference sequence). The V gene lost 5 bases and the J gene lost 5 bases, with 9 bases spanning the gap.

The CDR3 DNA follows: TGTGCCAGCAGCCAAGTTGACAGGGGGTTCACCGGGGAGCTGTTTTTT. Translated: CASSQVDRGFTGELFF. The chain uses TRBV4-2 and TRBJ2-2; 9 bases agree with TRBD1. Germline-derived CDR1 and CDR2 are LGHNA and YNFKEQ. The CDR3 sequence is 16 residues long. The V gene end was trimmed by 1 base and the J gene end by 4 bases; junction bases not matched to a gene: 4.

This clone was seen a few times. The chain is built from TRBV5-1 and TRBJ2-3, with TRBD2 matching 11 bases. Germline CDR1 and CDR2: SGHRS and YFSETQ. V lost 3 bases to trimming and J lost 0 bases; unmatched junction nucleotides: 12. The CDR3 totals 19 residues. The DNA for the CDR3 is TGCGCCAGCAGCTCGGGACTAGCGGCCTCATCCGAAAGCACAGATACGCAGTATTTT. Amino acids: CASSSGLAASSESTDTQYF.

The chain links TRBV11-1 to TRBJ2-7; 8 bases are a match to TRBD1. The junction had 5 bases not matched to a gene; V was cut back by 0 bases and J by 4 bases. CDR3 length: 15 amino acids. The germline V gene encodes CDR1 SGHAT and CDR2 FQDESV (reference sequence). The CDR3: CASSLAPDREYEQYF. CDR3 DNA: TGTGCCAGCAGCTTAGCCCCGGACAGGGAATACGAGCAGTACTTC.